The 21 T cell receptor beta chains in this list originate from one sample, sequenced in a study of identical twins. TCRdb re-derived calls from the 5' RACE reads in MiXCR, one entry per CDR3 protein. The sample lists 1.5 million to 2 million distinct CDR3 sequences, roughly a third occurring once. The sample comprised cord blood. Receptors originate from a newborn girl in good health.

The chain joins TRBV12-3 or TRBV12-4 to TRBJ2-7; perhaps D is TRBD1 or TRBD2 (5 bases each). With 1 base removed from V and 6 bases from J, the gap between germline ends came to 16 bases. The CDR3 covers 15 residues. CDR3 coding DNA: TGTGCCAGCAGTTTAGGCATCGGCAGGGAGCGCGAGCAGTACTTC. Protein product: CASSLGIGREREQYF.

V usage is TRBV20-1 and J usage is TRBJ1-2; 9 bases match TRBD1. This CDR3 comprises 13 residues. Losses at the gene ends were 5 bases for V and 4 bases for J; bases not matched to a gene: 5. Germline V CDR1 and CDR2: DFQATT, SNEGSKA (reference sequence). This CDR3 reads CSASGQGIYGYTF. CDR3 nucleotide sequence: TGCAGTGCTTCTGGACAGGGGATCTATGGCTACACCTTC.

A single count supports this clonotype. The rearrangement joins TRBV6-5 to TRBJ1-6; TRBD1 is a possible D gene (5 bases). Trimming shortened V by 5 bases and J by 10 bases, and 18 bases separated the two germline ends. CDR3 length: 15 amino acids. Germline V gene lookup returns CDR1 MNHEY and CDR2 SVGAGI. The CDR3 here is CASSLSGISISPLHF. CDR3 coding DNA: TGTGCCAGCAGTCTATCAGGGATTTCGATATCACCCCTCCACTTT.

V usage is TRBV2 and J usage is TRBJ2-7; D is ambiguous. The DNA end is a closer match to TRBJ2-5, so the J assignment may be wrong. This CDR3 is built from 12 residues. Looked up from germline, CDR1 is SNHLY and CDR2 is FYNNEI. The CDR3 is CASSDYEETQYF. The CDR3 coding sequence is TGTGCCAGCAGTGACTACGAAGAGACCCAGTACTTC.

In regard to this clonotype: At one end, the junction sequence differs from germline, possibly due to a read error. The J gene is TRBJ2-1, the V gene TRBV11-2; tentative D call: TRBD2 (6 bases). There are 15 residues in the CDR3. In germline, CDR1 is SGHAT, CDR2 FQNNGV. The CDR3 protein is CASSFSREWYNGQFF. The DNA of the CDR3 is TGTGCCAGCAGCTTTAGCCGGGAGTGGTACAATGGGCAGTTCTTC.

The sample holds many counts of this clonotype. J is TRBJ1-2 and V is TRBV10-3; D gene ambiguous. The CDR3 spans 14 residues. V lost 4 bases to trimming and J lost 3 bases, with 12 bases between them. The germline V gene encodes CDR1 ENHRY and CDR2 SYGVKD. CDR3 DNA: TGTGCCATCAGTGGGGAGGTTCTCTACTATGGCTACACCTTC. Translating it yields CAISGEVLYYGYTF.

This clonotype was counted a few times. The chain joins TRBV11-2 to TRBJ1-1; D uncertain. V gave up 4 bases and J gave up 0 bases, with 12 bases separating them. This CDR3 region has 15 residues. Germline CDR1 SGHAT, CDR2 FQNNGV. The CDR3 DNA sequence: TGTGCCAGCAGCTCGGGAGGGCGAGTGAACACTGAAGCTTTCTTT. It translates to CASSSGGRVNTEAFF.

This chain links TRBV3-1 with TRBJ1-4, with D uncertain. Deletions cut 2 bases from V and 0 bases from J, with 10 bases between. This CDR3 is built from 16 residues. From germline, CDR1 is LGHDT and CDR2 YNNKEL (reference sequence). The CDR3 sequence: CASSQRPYPTNEKLFF. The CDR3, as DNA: TGTGCCAGCAGCCAACGGCCATATCCAACTAATGAAAAACTGTTTTTT.

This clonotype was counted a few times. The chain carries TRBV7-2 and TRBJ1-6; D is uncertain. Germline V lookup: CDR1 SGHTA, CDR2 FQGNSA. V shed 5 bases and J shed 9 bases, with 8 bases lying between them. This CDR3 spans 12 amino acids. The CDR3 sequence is CASSRSLSPLHF. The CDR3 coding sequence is TGTGCCAGCAGCCGGAGCCTTTCACCCCTCCACTTT.

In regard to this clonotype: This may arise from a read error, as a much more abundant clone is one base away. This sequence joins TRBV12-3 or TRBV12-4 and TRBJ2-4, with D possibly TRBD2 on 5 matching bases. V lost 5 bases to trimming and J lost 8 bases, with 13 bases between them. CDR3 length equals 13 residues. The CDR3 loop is CASSMREYDIQYF. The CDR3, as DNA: TGTGCCAGCAGTATGAGGGAGTACGACATTCAGTACTTC.

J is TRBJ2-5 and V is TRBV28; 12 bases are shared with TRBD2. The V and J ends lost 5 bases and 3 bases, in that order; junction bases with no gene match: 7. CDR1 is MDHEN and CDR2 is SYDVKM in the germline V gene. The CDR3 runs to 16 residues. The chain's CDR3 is CASSPRLAGVKETQYF. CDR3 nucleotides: TGTGCCAGCAGTCCCCGACTAGCGGGAGTAAAAGAGACCCAGTACTTC.

The chain's CDR3 is CASSYSFTGGNQPQHF. CDR3 sequence (DNA): TGTGCCAGCAGTTACTCCTTCACAGGGGGCAATCAGCCCCAGCATTTT. The chain recombines TRBV6-2 or TRBV6-3 with TRBJ1-5; 7 nucleotides line up with TRBD1. The CDR3 is 16 residues long. V trimming: 0 bases; J trimming: 2 bases; junction bases outside the gene matches: 4. Germline V gene sequence: CDR1 MNHEY, CDR2 SVGEGT.

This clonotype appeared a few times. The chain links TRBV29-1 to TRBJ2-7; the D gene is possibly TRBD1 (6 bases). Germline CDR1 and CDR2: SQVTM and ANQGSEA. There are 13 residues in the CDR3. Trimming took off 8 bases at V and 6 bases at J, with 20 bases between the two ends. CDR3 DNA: TGCAGCACCAAGGGGGTTCGGCTCGGCGAGCAGTACTTC. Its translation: CSTKGVRLGEQYF.

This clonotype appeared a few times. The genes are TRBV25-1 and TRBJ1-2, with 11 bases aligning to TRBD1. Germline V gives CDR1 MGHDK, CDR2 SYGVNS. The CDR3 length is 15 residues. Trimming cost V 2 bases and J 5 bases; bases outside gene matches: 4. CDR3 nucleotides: TGTGCCAGCAGTGAAGGGACAGGGGGGATTTATGGCTACACCTTC. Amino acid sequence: CASSEGTGGIYGYTF.

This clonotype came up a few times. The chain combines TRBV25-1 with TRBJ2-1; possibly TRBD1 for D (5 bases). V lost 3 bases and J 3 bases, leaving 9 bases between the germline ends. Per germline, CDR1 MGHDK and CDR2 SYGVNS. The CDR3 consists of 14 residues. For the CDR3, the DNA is TGTGCCAGCAGTGACAGGGCCGTCTACAATGAGCAGTTCTTC. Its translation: CASSDRAVYNEQFF.

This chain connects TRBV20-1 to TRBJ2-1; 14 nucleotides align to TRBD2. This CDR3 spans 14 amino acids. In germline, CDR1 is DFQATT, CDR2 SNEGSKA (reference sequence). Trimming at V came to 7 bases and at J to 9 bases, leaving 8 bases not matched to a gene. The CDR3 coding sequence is TGCAGTGTCCCGGGACTAGCGGGAGCCGGTGAGCAGTTCTTC. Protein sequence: CSVPGLAGAGEQFF.

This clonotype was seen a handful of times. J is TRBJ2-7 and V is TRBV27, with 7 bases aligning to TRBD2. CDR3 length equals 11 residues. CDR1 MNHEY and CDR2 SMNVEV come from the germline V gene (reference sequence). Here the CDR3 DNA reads TGTGGGGTGGGGGGGACCCACGAGCAGTACTTC. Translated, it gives CGVGGTHEQYF.

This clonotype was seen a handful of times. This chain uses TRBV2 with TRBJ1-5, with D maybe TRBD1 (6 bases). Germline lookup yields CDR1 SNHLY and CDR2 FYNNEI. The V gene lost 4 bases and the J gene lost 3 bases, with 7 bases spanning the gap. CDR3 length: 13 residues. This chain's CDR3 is CASSGGHNQPQHF. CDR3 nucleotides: TGTGCCAGCAGTGGGGGACACAATCAGCCCCAGCATTTT.

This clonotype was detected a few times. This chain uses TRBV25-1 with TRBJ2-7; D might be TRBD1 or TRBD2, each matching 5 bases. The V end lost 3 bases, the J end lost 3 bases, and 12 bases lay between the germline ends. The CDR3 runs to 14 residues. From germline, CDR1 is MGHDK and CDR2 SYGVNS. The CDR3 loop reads CASSEAGTFYEQYF. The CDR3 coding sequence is TGTGCCAGCAGTGAGGCCGGGACCTTCTACGAGCAGTACTTC.

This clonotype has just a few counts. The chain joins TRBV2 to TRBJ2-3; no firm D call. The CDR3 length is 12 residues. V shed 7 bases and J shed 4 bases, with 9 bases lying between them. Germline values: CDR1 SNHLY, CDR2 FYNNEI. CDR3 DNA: TGTGCCAGCACTGGGGTCGCAGATACGCAGTATTTT. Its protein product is CASTGVADTQYF.

CDR3 nucleotides: TGCGCCAGCAGCTTGGAGGGACTAGCGGGAGGGGGTGAGCAGTTCTTC. This translates into CASSLEGLAGGGEQFF. This sequence joins TRBV5-1 and TRBJ2-1; TRBD2 agrees at 16 bases. The CDR3 has 16 amino acids. CDR1 is SGHRS, CDR2 YFSETQ, per germline. V was clipped by 0 bases and J by 9 bases; unmatched bases: 3.